The 30 T cell receptor beta chains presented below share a single source sample, sequenced in a study of blood T cell repertoires in COVID-19. Clones were sequenced by immunoSEQ multiplex PCR, and TCRdb holds only the in-frame ones, with some missing. The table includes fewer than 450,000 clones, about 91% detected once. The material sequenced was peripheral blood. These receptors all come from a woman between 50 and 59 years old with COVID-19, enrolled during active disease.

The chain has TRBV19 and TRBJ2-7; 9 bases align to TRBD2. V shed 3 bases, J shed 3 bases, and the junction held 9 bases outside the gene matches. This CDR3 is built from 16 residues. CDR1 is LNHDA and CDR2 is SQIVND in the germline V gene (reference sequence). The CDR3 coding sequence is TGTGCCAGTAGTATCACTAGCGGGTCCCTCCTCTACGAGCAGTACTTC. The encoded protein is CASSITSGSLLYEQYF.

The V call is TRBV3-1 (or the pseudogene TRBV3-2), the J call TRBJ1-1; 9 bases line up with TRBD1. CDR1 is LGHDT, CDR2 YNNKEL, per germline (reference sequence). The ends lost 1 base at V and 5 bases at J; junction bases unmatched: 2. CDR3 size: 14 residues. The CDR3 DNA reads as TGTGCCAGCAGCCAAGCTGACAGGGGGACTGAAGCTTTCTTT. Translating it yields CASSQADRGTEAFF.

The chain carries TRBV5-1 and TRBJ2-3; 7 nucleotides match TRBD1. The CDR3 loop spans 14 amino acids. In germline, CDR1 is SGHRS, CDR2 YFSETQ. J gave up 3 bases and V 2 bases, and 3 bases lay outside the gene matches. In nucleotides, the CDR3 is TGCGCCAGCAGCTTACGACAGGGAACAGATACGCAGTATTTT. Its translation is CASSLRQGTDTQYF. The full variable domain, with the rest looked up from reference TRBV5-1 and TRBJ2-3, is KAGVTQTPRYLIKTRGQQVTLSCSPISGHRSVSWYQQTPGQGLQFLFEYFSETQRNKGNFPGRFSGRQFSNSRSEMNVSTLELGDSALYLCASSLRQGTDTQYFGPGTRLTVL.

The genes are TRBV10-3 and TRBJ1-5, with D unresolved. The CDR3 has 16 amino acids. V lost 2 bases and J lost 0, with 11 bases in between. Germline CDR1 is ENHRY and CDR2 is SYGVKD. CDR3 loop: CAISETLEDSNQPQHF. As DNA, the CDR3 is TGTGCCATCAGTGAGACGCTCGAGGATAGCAATCAGCCCCAGCATTTT.

This clone has a single count. The chain carries TRBV3-1 (or the pseudogene TRBV3-2) and TRBJ1-3; D possibly corresponds to TRBD1 (5 bases). CDR3 length: 13 residues. Germline-derived CDR1 and CDR2 are LGHDT and YNNKEL (reference sequence). V was trimmed by 0 bases and J by 13 bases, leaving 13 bases between them. The CDR3 spells CASSQDLRQRIYF. The CDR3 nucleotides are TGTGCCAGCAGCCAAGATCTGAGACAGAGAATATATTTT.

J is TRBJ2-7 and V is TRBV6-5; D gene uncertain. V lost 6 bases, J lost 3 bases, and 9 bases lay in between. This CDR3 has 12 amino acids. Germline V gives CDR1 MNHEY, CDR2 SVGAGI. This CDR3 reads CASSRYIYEQYF. The CDR3 nucleotides are TGTGCCAGCAGCCGTTACATCTACGAGCAGTACTTC.

The chain combines TRBV7-8 with TRBJ1-5; 10 bases fit TRBD1. Germline CDR1 reads SGHVS; CDR2 reads FQNEAQ. This CDR3 is built from 14 residues. J was trimmed by 9 bases and V by 5 bases; bases with no gene match: 7. The CDR3 region has the DNA TGTGCCAGCAGCCTTGGGACAGGGGAACGGCCCCAGCATTTT. Translation gives CASSLGTGERPQHF. Variable domain in full (rest from reference TRBV7-8 and TRBJ1-5): GAGVSQSPRYKVAKRGQDVALRCDPISGHVSLFWYQQALGQGPEFLTYFQNEAQLDKSGLPSDRFFAERPEGSVSTLKIQRTQQEDSAVYLCASSLGTGERPQHFGDGTRLSIL.

The rearrangement joins TRBV4-2 to TRBJ2-3; a weak D match, TRBD2 (5 bases). This CDR3 has 15 amino acids. Trimming took off 6 bases at V and 1 base at J, with 14 bases between the two ends. Germline lookup yields CDR1 LGHNA and CDR2 YNFKEQ. The CDR3 bases are TGTGCCAGCAGGCCGGGCCACGGGGGCACAGATACGCAGTATTTT. It specifies CASRPGHGGTDTQYF.

This chain joins TRBV6-1 and TRBJ2-5; 11 bases match TRBD2. After removal of 3 bases from V and 3 bases from J, the junction contained 6 bases not matched to a gene. This CDR3 is 16 amino acids long. The germline V gene encodes CDR1 MNHNS and CDR2 SASEGT. In nucleotides, the CDR3 is TGTGCCAGCAGTGACTTGGCTAGCGGGGGGAAAGAGACCCAGTACTTC. Residues: CASSDLASGGKETQYF.

This clone showed up just a few times. The chain uses TRBV5-1 and TRBJ1-3; D is perhaps TRBD1 (6 bases). The germline gives CDR1 SGHRS, CDR2 YFSETQ. Deletions cut 4 bases from V and 4 bases from J, with 18 bases between. The CDR3 covers 16 residues. The CDR3 coding sequence is TGCGCCAGCAGCCCGGGGGGGCAGGGAGCAGGAAACACCATATATTTT. This encodes CASSPGGQGAGNTIYF.

The chain couples TRBV5-5 to TRBJ1-5, with TRBD1 matching over 7 bases. The V gene end was trimmed by 5 bases and the J gene end by 5 bases; junction bases not matched to a gene: 10. Germline V gene sequence: CDR1 SGHKS, CDR2 YYEKEE (reference sequence). The CDR3 contains 15 residues. This CDR3 is CASSLDRWEDQPQHF. In nucleotides, the CDR3 is TGTGCCAGCAGTCTGGACAGGTGGGAGGATCAGCCCCAGCATTTT.

V gene TRBV19 combines with J gene TRBJ1-1, with D possibly TRBD1 on 5 matching bases. CDR1 and CDR2 (germline): LNHDA, SQIVND (reference sequence). V shed 6 bases and J shed 2 bases, with 10 bases lying between them. This CDR3 has 13 amino acids. CDR3 DNA sequence: TGTGCCAGTAGCTGGGGGGGAAACACTGAAGCTTTCTTT. It encodes CASSWGGNTEAFF.

The rearrangement joins TRBV12-5 to TRBJ2-7; 10 bases are a match to TRBD1. J gave up 3 bases and V 5 bases, and 7 bases lay outside the gene matches. The CDR3 loop spans 15 amino acids. Germline CDR1 is LGHNT and CDR2 is FRNRAP. CDR3 region: CASGHGQGGNYEQYF. For the CDR3, the DNA is TGTGCTAGTGGTCACGGACAGGGGGGGAACTACGAGCAGTACTTC.

This clone was detected only a few times. V usage is TRBV5-4 and J usage is TRBJ2-3; TRBD2 matches 7 bases. Germline V gene sequence: CDR1 SGHNT, CDR2 YYREEE (reference sequence). This CDR3 has 14 residues. The V gene end was trimmed by 6 bases and the J gene end by 2 bases; junction bases not matched to a gene: 6. As DNA, the CDR3 is TGTGCCAGCACCTGGGGGGGAATCACAGATACGCAGTATTTT. Translating gives CASTWGGITDTQYF.

CDR3 nucleotides: TGTGCCAGCAGCTTGGGAAGTAGCGGGGGGGATACGCAGTATTTT. Its translation is CASSLGSSGGDTQYF. The genes are TRBV5-4 and TRBJ2-3; 10 bases align to TRBD2. The V gene's germline CDR1 is SGHNT and CDR2 YYREEE (reference sequence). The CDR3 covers 15 residues. The ends lost 0 bases at V and 6 bases at J; junction bases unmatched: 4. The full variable domain, in which reference TRBV5-4 and TRBJ2-3 provide the parts outside the CDR3, is ETGVTQSPTHLIKTRGQQVTLRCSSQSGHNTVSWYQQALGQGPQFIFQYYREEENGRGNFPPRFSGLQFPNYSSELNVNALELDDSALYLCASSLGSSGGDTQYFGPGTRLTVL.

This clone is a singleton in its sample. The J gene is TRBJ2-1, the V gene TRBV7-6, with 10 bases identical to TRBD1. Germline CDR1 and CDR2: SGHVS and FNYEAQ. The CDR3 is made up of 17 amino acids. Trimming cost V 4 bases and J 7 bases; bases outside gene matches: 13. CDR3 region: CASSSDWRQGAGNEQFF. In DNA form, the CDR3 reads TGTGCCAGCAGCTCCGATTGGAGACAGGGGGCGGGTAATGAGCAGTTCTTC.

This sequence joins TRBV29-1 and TRBJ1-1; D call uncertain. The CDR3 totals 11 residues. V lost 5 bases, J lost 0 bases, and 4 bases lay in between. Looked up from germline, CDR1 is SQVTM and CDR2 is ANQGSEA. DNA of the CDR3: TGCAGCGTTCACATGAACACTGAAGCTTTCTTT. Translating it yields CSVHMNTEAFF.

The chain joins TRBV5-1 to TRBJ2-3; D not resolved. Trimming left V 0 bases short and J 2 bases short, with 10 bases between. This CDR3 has 15 residues. Per germline, CDR1 SGHRS and CDR2 YFSETQ. The CDR3 reads CASSLEWAPTDTQYF. The CDR3, as DNA: TGCGCCAGCAGCTTGGAGTGGGCCCCCACAGATACGCAGTATTTT. The full variable domain, with the rest looked up from reference TRBV5-1 and TRBJ2-3, is KAGVTQTPRYLIKTRGQQVTLSCSPISGHRSVSWYQQTPGQGLQFLFEYFSETQRNKGNFPGRFSGRQFSNSRSEMNVSTLELGDSALYLCASSLEWAPTDTQYFGPGTRLTVL.

The chain carries TRBV27 and TRBJ1-6, with D perhaps TRBD1 (6 bases). Germline values: CDR1 MNHEY, CDR2 SMNVEV (reference sequence). V was trimmed by 5 bases and J by 2 bases, leaving 25 bases between them. The length of the CDR3 is 20 residues. In DNA form, the CDR3 reads TGTGCCAGCAGTCCCGGTGGAGAGATCGGGGCAGGGGCCTATAATTCACCCCTCCACTTT. This gives the protein CASSPGGEIGAGAYNSPLHF.

The J gene is TRBJ2-7, the V gene TRBV5-1, with TRBD2 matching over 8 bases. The CDR3 loop spans 16 amino acids. The J segment lost 1 base and the V segment lost 0 bases, leaving 6 bases of the junction unmatched. Germline-derived CDR1 and CDR2 are SGHRS and YFSETQ. Here the CDR3 DNA reads TGCGCCAGCAGCTTGGCCGGGGGGGCCCCTTCCTACGAGCAGTACTTC. Translation: CASSLAGGAPSYEQYF.

CDR3 in amino acids: CASSNINQPQHF. In DNA form, the CDR3 reads TGTGCCAGCAGCAATATAAATCAGCCCCAGCATTTT. The chain uses TRBV5-6 and TRBJ1-5; D remains ambiguous. Germline values: CDR1 SGHDT, CDR2 YYEEEE. Trimming stripped 4 bases from V and 4 bases from J, with 6 bases between. The CDR3 contains 12 residues. Looking up the rest from reference TRBV5-6 and TRBJ1-5 gives the full variable domain: DAGVTQSPTHLIKTRGQQVTLRCSPKSGHDTVSWYQQALGQGPQFIFQYYEEEERQRGNFPDRFSGHQFPNYSSELNVNALLLGDSALYLCASSNINQPQHFGDGTRLSIL.

This chain connects TRBV27 to TRBJ1-5; tentative D call: TRBD1 (5 bases). The CDR3 is made up of 15 amino acids. With 2 bases removed from V and 4 bases from J, the gap between germline ends came to 12 bases. In germline, CDR1 is MNHEY, CDR2 SMNVEV (reference sequence). CDR3 sequence reads: CASSLNGAGNQPQHF. The DNA of the CDR3 is TGTGCCAGCAGTTTAAACGGAGCAGGGAATCAGCCCCAGCATTTT.

J is TRBJ2-1 and V is TRBV9, with 7 nucleotides matching TRBD2. The CDR3 runs 13 residues. V lost 3 bases and J lost 5; bases outside the gene matches: 2. Germline V CDR1 and CDR2: SGDLS, YYNGEE. The CDR3 DNA reads as TGTGCCAGCAGCGGGGGACTAAACAATGAGCAGTTCTTC. Translated, it gives CASSGGLNNEQFF.

This clone was counted a few times. The rearrangement links TRBV7-9 to TRBJ2-7; D is undetermined. The germline CDR1 and CDR2 sequences are SEHNR and FQNEAQ (reference sequence). This CDR3 is 12 amino acids long. Trimming pared 6 bases from V and 0 bases from J, leaving 6 bases between. CDR3 DNA sequence: TGTGCCAGCAGGTCCAGCTCCTACGAGCAGTACTTC. The encoded protein is CASRSSSYEQYF. Variable domain in full (rest from reference TRBV7-9 and TRBJ2-7): DTGVSQNPRHKITKRGQNVTFRCDPISEHNRLYWYRQTLGQGPEFLTYFQNEAQLEKSRLLSDRFSAERPKGSFSTLEIQRTEQGDSAMYLCASRSSSYEQYFGPGTRLTVT.

This clone was observed a single time. The rearrangement links TRBV4-1 to TRBJ2-7; TRBD1 is a possible D gene (6 bases). Trimming cost V 4 bases and J 3 bases, with 16 bases left between them. This CDR3 contains 15 residues. CDR1 and CDR2 (germline): MGHRA, YSYEKL. Here the CDR3 DNA reads TGCGCCAGCAGCCTCTTCGAGACAGGAGTCTACGAGCAGTACTTC. It is translated as CASSLFETGVYEQYF.

In nucleotides, the CDR3 is TGTGCCAGCAGCCCAGTAGGCGTCCGGGGTGAAAAACTGTTTTTT. It is translated as CASSPVGVRGEKLFF. J is TRBJ1-4 and V is TRBV7-9; D gene uncertain. The V end was cut by 5 bases, the J end by 7 bases, with 17 bases between. Germline V gene data show CDR1 as SEHNR and CDR2 as FQNEAQ (reference sequence). This CDR3 contains 15 residues. The whole variable domain, remainder taken from reference TRBV7-9 and TRBJ1-4, is DTGVSQNPRHKITKRGQNVTFRCDPISEHNRLYWYRQTLGQGPEFLTYFQNEAQLEKSRLLSDRFSAERPKGSFSTLEIQRTEQGDSAMYLCASSPVGVRGEKLFFGSGTQLSVL.

The CDR3 spells CASSPPDRGAPDTQYF. The CDR3, as DNA: TGTGCCAGCAGCCCACCGGACAGGGGGGCCCCAGATACGCAGTATTTT. The rearrangement joins TRBV13 to TRBJ2-3, with 10 bases matching TRBD1. The J segment lost 4 bases and the V segment lost 5 bases, leaving 9 bases of the junction unmatched. Per the germline V gene, CDR1 is PRHDT and CDR2 is FYEKMQ (reference sequence). There are 16 residues in the CDR3.

This rearrangement joins TRBV7-7 to TRBJ2-5, with D maybe TRBD1 (6 bases). The CDR3 has 14 residues. Germline assignment: CDR1 SSHAT and CDR2 FNYEAQ (reference sequence). Trimming stripped 4 bases from V and 1 base from J, with 10 bases between. The CDR3 DNA reads TGTGCCAGCAGCTCCGGACAGACCCAAGAGACCCAGTACTTC. This codes for CASSSGQTQETQYF.

The V gene is TRBV5-1, the J gene TRBJ2-7, with 9 bases matching TRBD2. V dropped 4 bases and J dropped 4; count of bases not matched to a gene: 6. Germline CDR1 and CDR2: SGHRS and YFSETQ. The CDR3 has 14 amino acids. CDR3 sequence reads: CASSISSGDYEQYF. Written as DNA, the CDR3 is TGCGCCAGCAGCATTTCTAGCGGGGATTACGAGCAGTACTTC.

The rearrangement links TRBV21-1 to TRBJ1-5; the listed D gene, TRBD1, was not tested against the DNA. TRBV21-1 is a known pseudogene. This CDR3 has 18 residues. CDR3 sequence: CASSKGAHSGGRNQPQHF. DNA for the CDR3: TGTGCCAGCAGCAAAGGGGCCCACTCAGGGGGGAGAAATCAGCCCCAGCATTTT.